Listed below are T cell receptor beta chains from one sample, sequenced in a study of T cell responses to AZD1222 COVID-19 vaccine. Produced via immunoSEQ multiplex PCR; TCRdb's table is partial and in-frame only. The repertoire holds 46,000 or so clones, with around 90% as singletons. The material sequenced was peripheral blood, taken 28 days after the second AZD1222 dose. These receptors came from an adult who received the AZD1222 COVID-19 vaccine. The CDR3 runs from the conserved cysteine through the conserved F or W. The order of the fields is D gene, V gene, clone size, J gene, CDR3 protein, CDR3 DNA. The D gene is left open where the match is weak. The size entry is marked missing in some rows and otherwise reads once, few, many or a size class.

d_call: -; v_call: TRBV11-3; clone_size: -; j_call: TRBJ1-1; cdr3_aa: CASSLVLNSEAFF; cdr3_nt: TGTGCCAGCAGCTTAGTCTTGAATTCTGAAGCTTTCTTT
d_call: -; v_call: TRBV18; clone_size: few; j_call: TRBJ2-7; cdr3_aa: CASSGGSSYEQYF; cdr3_nt: TGTGCCAGCTCAGGGGGCAGCTCCTACGAGCAGTACTTC
d_call: -; v_call: TRBV7-9; clone_size: -; j_call: TRBJ1-3; cdr3_aa: CASSQTGMTGNTIYF; cdr3_nt: TGTGCCAGCAGCCAAACAGGGATGACTGGAAACACCATATATTTT
d_call: -; v_call: TRBV7-8; clone_size: -; j_call: TRBJ2-3; cdr3_aa: CASSLYPSTDTQYF; cdr3_nt: TGTGCCAGCAGCTTATACCCCTCCACAGATACGCAGTATTTT
d_call: -; v_call: TRBV7-2; clone_size: -; j_call: TRBJ2-5; cdr3_aa: CASSLVWGETQYF; cdr3_nt: TGTGCCAGCAGCTTAGTTTGGGGAGAGACCCAGTACTTC
d_call: TRBD1; v_call: TRBV6-5; clone_size: -; j_call: TRBJ1-2; cdr3_aa: CASRTGIYGYTF; cdr3_nt: TGTGCCAGCAGGACAGGGATCTATGGCTACACCTTC
d_call: -; v_call: TRBV29-1; clone_size: few; j_call: TRBJ1-4; cdr3_aa: CSVGSRPNEKLFF; cdr3_nt: TGCAGCGTCGGTAGCCGCCCTAATGAAAAACTGTTTTTT
d_call: TRBD2; v_call: TRBV4-2; clone_size: -; j_call: TRBJ2-7; cdr3_aa: CASSLGTSGGPKSSYEQYF; cdr3_nt: TGTGCCAGCAGCCTCGGGACTAGCGGGGGGCCAAAGAGCTCCTACGAGCAGTACTTC
d_call: -; v_call: TRBV5-1; clone_size: few; j_call: TRBJ2-5; cdr3_aa: CASRTGLGETQYF; cdr3_nt: TGCGCCAGCAGGACCGGCTTGGGGGAGACCCAGTACTTC
d_call: -; v_call: TRBV30; clone_size: -; j_call: TRBJ1-1; cdr3_aa: CAWELQGTRSEAFF; cdr3_nt: TGTGCCTGGGAACTGCAGGGGACGAGATCTGAAGCTTTCTTT
d_call: -; v_call: TRBV7-2; clone_size: -; j_call: TRBJ1-2; cdr3_aa: CASSQGGSNYGYTF; cdr3_nt: TGTGCCAGCAGCCAGGGTGGATCTAACTATGGCTACACCTTC
d_call: -; v_call: TRBV19; clone_size: -; j_call: TRBJ1-2; cdr3_aa: CASSIDLGVRTGYTF; cdr3_nt: TGTGCCAGTAGTATAGATCTGGGGGTACGGACCGGCTACACCTTC
d_call: -; v_call: TRBV7-2; clone_size: -; j_call: TRBJ2-7; cdr3_aa: CASSLAGAGYEQYF; cdr3_nt: TGTGCCAGCAGCTTAGCAGGGGCTGGGTACGAGCAGTACTTC
d_call: -; v_call: TRBV12-3/TRBV12-4; clone_size: -; j_call: TRBJ2-2; cdr3_aa: CASRGTWGGELFF; cdr3_nt: TGTGCCAGCAGGGGGACTTGGGGCGGGGAGCTGTTTTTT
d_call: TRBD1; v_call: TRBV6-2/TRBV6-3; clone_size: -; j_call: TRBJ1-5; cdr3_aa: CASSQQGVRPQHF; cdr3_nt: TGTGCCAGCAGTCAACAGGGGGTCAGGCCCCAGCATTTT
d_call: -; v_call: TRBV30; clone_size: -; j_call: TRBJ1-2; cdr3_aa: CAWSVSARSYGYTF; cdr3_nt: TGTGCCTGGAGTGTATCTGCGCGATCCTATGGCTACACCTTC
d_call: TRBD1; v_call: TRBV5-1; clone_size: -; j_call: TRBJ1-2; cdr3_aa: CASSLEGQGGYGYTF; cdr3_nt: TGCGCCAGCAGCTTGGAGGGACAGGGGGGCTATGGCTACACCTTC
d_call: -; v_call: TRBV9; clone_size: -; j_call: TRBJ1-6; cdr3_aa: CASSVEGTGYNSPLHF; cdr3_nt: TGTGCCAGCAGCGTAGAAGGTACAGGTTATAATTCACCCCTCCACTTT
d_call: -; v_call: TRBV4-2; clone_size: -; j_call: TRBJ1-2; cdr3_aa: CASSPRSDYGYTF; cdr3_nt: TGTGCCAGCAGCCCTCGGAGCGACTATGGCTACACCTTC
d_call: -; v_call: TRBV5-1; clone_size: -; j_call: TRBJ1-1; cdr3_aa: CASSSNTQGITEAFF; cdr3_nt: TGCGCCAGCAGCTCTAATACACAGGGAATCACTGAAGCTTTCTTT
d_call: -; v_call: TRBV9; clone_size: -; j_call: TRBJ1-1; cdr3_aa: CASSVDWNTEAFF; cdr3_nt: TGTGCCAGCAGCGTAGATTGGAACACTGAAGCTTTCTTT
d_call: -; v_call: TRBV6-2/TRBV6-3; clone_size: -; j_call: TRBJ2-3; cdr3_aa: CASSQNTPGTSTDTQYF; cdr3_nt: TGTGCCAGCAGCCAAAATACCCCCGGGACCAGCACAGATACGCAGTATTTT
d_call: TRBD2; v_call: TRBV5-4; clone_size: -; j_call: TRBJ2-3; cdr3_aa: CASSPVPGLAGGHTDTQYF; cdr3_nt: TGTGCCAGCAGCCCAGTCCCGGGACTAGCGGGGGGCCACACAGATACGCAGTATTTT
d_call: TRBD1; v_call: TRBV5-1; clone_size: -; j_call: TRBJ1-2; cdr3_aa: CASSRDSPNYGYTF; cdr3_nt: TGCGCCAGCAGCCGGGACAGCCCTAACTATGGCTACACCTTC
d_call: -; v_call: TRBV30; clone_size: -; j_call: TRBJ1-1; cdr3_aa: CAWSTGPLNTEAFF; cdr3_nt: TGTGCCTGGAGTACAGGACCGCTGAACACTGAAGCTTTCTTT
d_call: -; v_call: TRBV6-2/TRBV6-3; clone_size: -; j_call: TRBJ1-1; cdr3_aa: CASIPWAGTNTEAFF; cdr3_nt: TGTGCCAGCATCCCCTGGGCAGGAACGAACACTGAAGCTTTCTTT
d_call: -; v_call: TRBV30; clone_size: -; j_call: TRBJ2-3; cdr3_aa: CAWSPDLPGADTQYF; cdr3_nt: TGTGCCTGGAGCCCCGATTTACCGGGCGCAGATACGCAGTATTTT
d_call: TRBD2; v_call: TRBV7-9; clone_size: -; j_call: TRBJ2-1; cdr3_aa: CASSFGLALYNEQFF; cdr3_nt: TGTGCCAGCAGTTTTGGACTAGCGCTCTACAATGAGCAGTTCTTC
d_call: -; v_call: TRBV5-4; clone_size: -; j_call: TRBJ1-4; cdr3_aa: CASSLALSEKLFF; cdr3_nt: TGTGCCAGCAGCTTGGCGCTGTCGGAAAAACTGTTTTTT
d_call: -; v_call: TRBV7-2; clone_size: -; j_call: TRBJ2-7; cdr3_aa: CASTLSGTAYEQYF; cdr3_nt: TGTGCCAGCACCCTTAGCGGGACAGCCTACGAGCAGTACTTC
d_call: TRBD1; v_call: TRBV10-2; clone_size: few; j_call: TRBJ2-7; cdr3_aa: CASKGGQGRYEQYF; cdr3_nt: TGCGCCAGCAAAGGTGGACAGGGAAGGTACGAGCAGTACTTC
d_call: -; v_call: TRBV5-4; clone_size: -; j_call: TRBJ2-5; cdr3_aa: CASSLAQGETQYF; cdr3_nt: TGTGCCAGCAGCTTGGCGCAGGGGGAGACCCAGTACTTC
d_call: -; v_call: TRBV5-1; clone_size: -; j_call: TRBJ2-7; cdr3_aa: CASSRAGDEQYF; cdr3_nt: TGCGCCAGCAGCCGGGCCGGAGACGAGCAGTACTTC
d_call: -; v_call: TRBV5-4; clone_size: -; j_call: TRBJ2-2; cdr3_aa: CASRYSNTGELFF; cdr3_nt: TGTGCCAGCAGATACAGTAACACCGGGGAGCTGTTTTTT
d_call: -; v_call: TRBV25-1; clone_size: -; j_call: TRBJ1-4; cdr3_aa: CASGRGKLFF; cdr3_nt: TGTGCCAGCGGCAGGGGAAAACTGTTTTTT
d_call: -; v_call: TRBV5-6; clone_size: -; j_call: TRBJ2-2; cdr3_aa: CASSSQQGISGELFF; cdr3_nt: TGTGCCAGCAGCTCCCAACAGGGTATAAGCGGGGAGCTGTTTTTT
d_call: -; v_call: TRBV25-1; clone_size: -; j_call: TRBJ1-5; cdr3_aa: CASSESKGLGNQPQHF; cdr3_nt: TGTGCCAGCAGTGAATCGAAGGGTCTGGGCAATCAGCCCCAGCATTTT
d_call: -; v_call: TRBV30; clone_size: -; j_call: TRBJ1-2; cdr3_aa: CAWSSTGLGGYTF; cdr3_nt: TGTGCCTGGAGTTCAACAGGTTTGGGTGGCTACACCTTC